The 20 T cell receptor beta chains presented below share a single source sample, sequenced in a study of CD8 T cells in Susac syndrome. The RNA input was roughly 0.45 to 1 ug, and it was reverse transcribed with random hexamers. TCRdb re-called the immunoSEQ multiplex PCR reads through MiXCR, storing one row per CDR3 protein. The data hold 330,000 or so distinct CDR3 sequences, with 70% to 90% observed a single time. Sequenced sample: CD8+ T cells from PBMCs. The receptor source for this set is a human donor with multiple sclerosis.

CDR3 nucleotide sequence: TGTGCCAGCAACTGGGGAAATCCGGGACAGGGCTACAATGAGCAGTTCTTC. This gives the protein CASNWGNPGQGYNEQFF. This chain connects TRBV11-3 to TRBJ2-1; 9 nucleotides align to TRBD1. The V segment lost 7 bases and the J segment 3 bases; nucleotides outside the gene matches: 13. This CDR3 is 17 amino acids long. Germline V lookup: CDR1 SGHNT, CDR2 YENEEA.

This clonotype was counted between two and nine times. The junction shows a germline mismatch at one end, possibly a read error. The chain has TRBV20-1 and TRBJ1-1; D is unclear. The CDR3 totals 15 residues. CDR1 DFQATT and CDR2 SNEGSKA come from the germline V gene (reference sequence). The CDR3 DNA reads as TGTAGTGCTAGAGATCCAGGAATCTTTAACACTGAAGCTTTCTTT. Its translation is CSARDPGIFNTEAFF.

The chain couples TRBV29-1 to TRBJ2-7; D is undetermined. The CDR3 contains 10 residues. Germline V CDR1 and CDR2: SQVTM, ANQGSEA. With 3 bases removed from V and 3 bases from J, the gap between germline ends came to 3 bases. CDR3 nucleotides: TGCAGCGTTGAGATCTACGAGCAGTACTTC. This translates into CSVEIYEQYF.

The chain links TRBV11-2 to TRBJ2-3, with 8 bases aligning to TRBD1. V trimming: 6 bases; J trimming: 1 base; junction bases outside the gene matches: 6. This CDR3 is built from 15 residues. Germline values: CDR1 SGHAT, CDR2 FQNNGV. CDR3 in DNA: TGTGCCAGCAGATACAGGGGGGCGGGCACAGATACGCAGTATTTT. The encoded protein is CASRYRGAGTDTQYF.

V gene TRBV7-9 combines with J gene TRBJ2-7; TRBD2 might be the D (7 bases). Per germline, CDR1 SEHNR and CDR2 FQNEAQ (reference sequence). Between the trimmed V and J ends, which lost 4 bases and 2 bases, there was a span of 18 bases. This CDR3 has 16 amino acids. CDR3 DNA: TGTGCCAGCAGCTCCTCCGCGGCGGGGGACACCTACGAGCAGTACTTC. Residues: CASSSSAAGDTYEQYF.

The chain carries TRBV7-9 and TRBJ2-3, with D maybe TRBD2 (5 bases). Germline V gene sequence: CDR1 SEHNR, CDR2 FQNEAQ (reference sequence). V was shortened by 5 bases and J by 4 bases, with 7 bases between the two germline ends. The CDR3 sequence is 12 residues long. CDR3 nucleotide sequence: TGTGCCAGCAGCCCGAGGGCAGATACGCAGTATTTT. Translated: CASSPRADTQYF.

This chain connects TRBV29-1 to TRBJ1-2; 7 bases fit TRBD1. Germline V gives CDR1 SQVTM, CDR2 ANQGSEA. The CDR3 has 14 residues. V was clipped by 5 bases and J by 4 bases; unmatched bases: 10. This chain's CDR3 is CSVPRTGTFYGYTF. The CDR3 DNA sequence: TGCAGCGTTCCTAGGACAGGAACCTTCTATGGCTACACCTTC. Full variable domain (outside the CDR3, taken from reference TRBV29-1 and TRBJ1-2): SAVISQKPSRDICQRGTSLTIQCQVDSQVTMMFWYRQQPGQSLTLIATANQGSEATYESGFVIDKFPISRPNLTFSTLTVSNMSPEDSSIYLCSVPRTGTFYGYTFGSGTRLTVV.

The J gene is TRBJ2-2, the V gene TRBV29-1; D is undetermined. With 4 bases removed from V and 1 base from J, the gap between germline ends came to 7 bases. From germline, CDR1 is SQVTM and CDR2 ANQGSEA. There are 13 residues in the CDR3. Here the CDR3 reads CSVGRRNTGELFF. CDR3 sequence (DNA): TGCAGCGTTGGTAGGAGGAACACCGGGGAGCTGTTTTTT.

The chain recombines TRBV2 with TRBJ2-5, with a weak D call TRBD2 (5 bases). V gave up 6 bases and J gave up 3 bases, with 14 bases separating them. CDR3 size: 14 residues. CDR1 and CDR2 (germline): SNHLY, FYNNEI. The CDR3, as DNA: TGTGCCAGCAGGGTTGACTATCAGAAAGAGACCCAGTACTTC. It encodes CASRVDYQKETQYF.

The genes are TRBV20-1 and TRBJ1-2; D gene uncertain. V was trimmed by 4 bases and J by 6 bases, leaving 9 bases between them. The length of the CDR3 is 11 residues. CDR1 DFQATT and CDR2 SNEGSKA come from the germline V gene (reference sequence). In DNA, the CDR3 is TGCAGTGCTATTGACATGGATGGCTACACCTTC. Translating gives CSAIDMDGYTF.

This clonotype came up once. This chain links TRBV6-1 with TRBJ1-1; 8 nucleotides line up with TRBD1. The CDR3 extends over 14 amino acids. Germline CDR1 is MNHNS and CDR2 is SASEGT. V shed 7 bases and J 6 bases; nucleotides not matched to a gene: 10. The CDR3 is CASTPDRVVPEAFF. In DNA, the CDR3 is TGTGCCAGCACTCCGGACAGGGTAGTGCCTGAAGCTTTCTTT.

This clonotype has more than one count but fewer than ten. V gene TRBV28 combines with J gene TRBJ1-1; D perhaps matches TRBD1 (5 bases). Trimming removed 3 bases at V and 1 base at J, with 12 bases between. Germline CDR1 MDHEN, CDR2 SYDVKM. CDR3 length equals 15 residues. The DNA for the CDR3 is TGTGCCAGCAGTTTTTCGGTGGGGGGGAACACTGAAGCTTTCTTT. This encodes CASSFSVGGNTEAFF. The full variable domain, in which reference TRBV28 and TRBJ1-1 provide the parts outside the CDR3, is DVKVTQSSRYLVKRTGEKVFLECVQDMDHENMFWYRQDPGLGLRLIYFSYDVKMKEKGDIPEGYSVSREKKERFSLILESASTNQTSMYLCASSFSVGGNTEAFFGQGTRLTVV.

The chain joins TRBV6-1 to TRBJ1-2; unclear D gene. CDR1 is MNHNS, CDR2 SASEGT, per germline. V was shortened by 8 bases and J by 0 bases, with 7 bases between the two germline ends. This CDR3 comprises 12 residues. The CDR3 region is CASPGPNYGYTF. The CDR3 DNA reads TGTGCCAGCCCGGGTCCTAACTATGGCTACACCTTC.

This clonotype is a singleton in its sample. The V gene is TRBV20-1, the J gene TRBJ1-2, with a possible D match to TRBD1 (5 bases). The CDR3 is 17 residues long. V was pared by 0 bases and J by 3 bases, with 20 bases between. CDR1 is DFQATT and CDR2 is SNEGSKA in the germline V gene (reference sequence). CDR3 nucleotide sequence: TGCAGTGCTAGAGAACGGGCGGCAGGGATGGCTTACTATGGCTACACCTTC. This codes for CSARERAAGMAYYGYTF.

V gene TRBV30 combines with J gene TRBJ2-7; 9 nucleotides align to TRBD1. Germline loops: CDR1 GTSNPN, CDR2 SVGIG (reference sequence). The CDR3 has 16 amino acids. The J segment lost 3 bases and the V segment lost 1 base, leaving 10 bases of the junction unmatched. CDR3 DNA sequence: TGTGCCTGGAGTGAAAGGCGGGACAGGGCAATCTACGAGCAGTACTTC. Protein: CAWSERRDRAIYEQYF. Full variable domain (missing parts from reference TRBV30 and TRBJ2-7): SQTIHQWPATLVQPVGSPLSLECTVEGTSNPNLYWYRQAAGRGLQLLFYSVGIGQISSEVPQNLSASRPQDRQFILSSKKLLLSDSGFYLCAWSERRDRAIYEQYFGPGTRLTVT.

Comment on this clonotype: The junction and the germline gene differ at one end; a read error may be behind it. This CDR3 reads CASSLRAALNRYF. CDR3 coding DNA: TGTGCTAGCAGCTTAAGGGCGGCGTTAAATCGGTATTTT. The chain combines TRBV7-7 with TRBJ2-3; D gene ambiguous. The germline gives CDR1 SSHAT, CDR2 FNYEAQ (reference sequence). The CDR3 loop spans 13 amino acids.

The J gene is TRBJ1-2, the V gene TRBV20-1; D uncertain. In germline, CDR1 is DFQATT, CDR2 SNEGSKA (reference sequence). CDR3 size: 10 residues. CDR3 in amino acids: CREGRYGYTF. CDR3 in DNA: TGCAGGGAGGGCCGGTATGGCTACACCTTC.

This clonotype turned up a few times. The chain combines TRBV7-2 with TRBJ1-2, with 10 bases lining up with TRBD1. The CDR3 is 16 amino acids. Trimming removed 3 bases from V and 6 bases from J; junction bases left unmatched: 10. The V gene's germline CDR1 is SGHTA and CDR2 FQGNSA. CDR3 sequence reads: CASSFPLTGGEDGYTF. The CDR3 coding sequence is TGTGCCAGCAGCTTTCCTTTGACAGGGGGCGAGGATGGCTACACCTTC.

The rearrangement joins TRBV7-9 to TRBJ1-2; no definite D call. This CDR3 is 12 amino acids long. V lost 5 bases, J lost 13 bases, and 17 bases lay in between. CDR1 is SEHNR and CDR2 is FQNEAQ in the germline V gene (reference sequence). CDR3 DNA: TGTGCCAGCAGCCCACCTACCCGTGCAGTCACCTTC. This encodes CASSPPTRAVTF.

This clonotype appeared a single time. CDR3 loop: CATSGSRLASSYNEQFF. CDR3 nucleotides: TGTGCCACCAGTGGGAGTAGGTTGGCCAGCTCCTACAATGAGCAGTTCTTC. The chain joins TRBV24-1 to TRBJ2-1; D uncertain. Germline V gene lookup returns CDR1 KGHDR and CDR2 SFDVKD. Deletions cut 5 bases from V and 0 bases from J, with 16 bases between. The CDR3 runs 17 residues.